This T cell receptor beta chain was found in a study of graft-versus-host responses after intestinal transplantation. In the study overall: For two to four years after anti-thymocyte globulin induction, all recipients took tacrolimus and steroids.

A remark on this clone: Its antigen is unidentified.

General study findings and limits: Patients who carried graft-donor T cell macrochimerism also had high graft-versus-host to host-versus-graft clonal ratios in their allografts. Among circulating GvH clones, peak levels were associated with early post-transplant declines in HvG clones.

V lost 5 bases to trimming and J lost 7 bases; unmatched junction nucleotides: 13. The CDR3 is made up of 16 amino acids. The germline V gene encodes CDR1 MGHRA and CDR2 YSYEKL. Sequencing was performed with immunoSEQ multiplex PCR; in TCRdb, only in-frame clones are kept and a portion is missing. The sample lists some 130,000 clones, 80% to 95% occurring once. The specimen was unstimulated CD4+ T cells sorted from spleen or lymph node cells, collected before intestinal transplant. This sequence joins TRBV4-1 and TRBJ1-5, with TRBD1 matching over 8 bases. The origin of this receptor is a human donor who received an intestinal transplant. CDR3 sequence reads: CASSSWTGKTIQPQHF. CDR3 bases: TGCGCCAGCAGCTCTTGGACAGGGAAAACAATCCAGCCCCAGCATTTT.